This T cell receptor beta chain is from a study of T-cell memory formation after mild COVID-19. Findings of the study overall: Clones contracting day 15 to 85 were balanced CD4/CD8; later expanders leaned CD4+.

TCRdb passed the 5' RACE reads through MiXCR, listing each CDR3 protein once. The sample shows roughly 35,000 distinct CDR3 sequences, roughly 21% of them seen only once. V gave up 0 bases and J gave up 5 bases, with 16 bases separating them. Germline V gene data show CDR1 as DFQATT and CDR2 as SNEGSKA (reference sequence). The CDR3 is 15 residues long. As concerns this clonotype: The target antigen is unknown.

V usage is TRBV20-1 and J usage is TRBJ1-2; D possibly corresponds to TRBD1 (5 bases). This receptor was identified in an adult who had mild COVID-19 (a few samples of this study predate the infection). Cell type and time point are not known. The sequenced material came from PBMCs or a T cell subset sorted from them (not recorded which). The CDR3 nucleotides are TGCAGTGCTAGAGATCTCTGGCAGGGTTCTTATGGCTACACCTTC. Its protein is CSARDLWQGSYGYTF.